These 28 T cell receptor beta chains share one sample of origin, sequenced in a study of technical replicates of blood from several donors (dated by TCRdb to between 2016 and 2019). The library was prepared using the immunoSEQ multiplex PCR assay. What TCRdb holds here is the immuneACCESS table cut down to in-frame rearrangements. Part of the clones is not present; checked against another copy, under half of the missing clones reflect an unresolved V gene, and the others are unexplained. The sample includes some 13,000 clones, with 90% to 95% observed a single time. The ten top clones hold about 7.1% of the sample. The source material was PBMCs. Source of these receptors: a human donor in good health.

V gene TRBV5-1 combines with J gene TRBJ2-7, with D perhaps matching TRBD2 (5 bases). This CDR3 has 12 residues. Looked up from germline, CDR1 is SGHRS and CDR2 is YFSETQ. V was pared by 9 bases and J by 3 bases, with 13 bases between. The CDR3 spells CATSREGYEQYF. CDR3 in DNA: TGCGCCACGTCACGAGAGGGCTACGAGCAGTACTTC.

The CDR3, as DNA: TGTGCCAGCTCACCCGGGACTAGACGCGAGCAGTACTTC. Amino acid sequence: CASSPGTRREQYF. The gene calls are TRBV18 and TRBJ2-7, with 8 bases identical to TRBD2. V was pared by 3 bases and J by 6 bases, with 4 bases of the junction left unmatched. CDR1 is KGHSH and CDR2 is LQKENI in the germline V gene. The CDR3 sequence is 13 residues long.

This sequence joins TRBV5-1 and TRBJ2-2; 7 bases fit TRBD1. The CDR3 is made up of 14 amino acids. Germline V gene data show CDR1 as SGHRS and CDR2 as YFSETQ. V shed 5 bases, J shed 8 bases, and the junction held 9 bases outside the gene matches. The CDR3 loop is CASRDRTPEGELFF. The CDR3 DNA sequence: TGCGCCAGCAGGGACAGGACCCCTGAAGGGGAGCTGTTTTTT.

This sequence joins TRBV10-3 and TRBJ2-2, with D maybe TRBD2 (6 bases). Trimming took off 9 bases at V and 3 bases at J, with 14 bases between the two ends. Germline loops: CDR1 ENHRY, CDR2 SYGVKD. This CDR3 is 14 amino acids long. CDR3 amino acids: CAITGTGDTGELFF. In nucleotides, the CDR3 is TGTGCCATTACTGGGACGGGAGACACCGGGGAGCTGTTTTTT.

The J gene is TRBJ2-1, the V gene TRBV28; a possible D gene is TRBD1 (5 bases). Trimming took off 2 bases at V and 0 bases at J, with 14 bases between the two ends. The CDR3 runs to 17 residues. The germline V gene has CDR1 MDHEN and CDR2 SYDVKM. CDR3 sequence reads: CASSLISDSLSYNEQFF. The CDR3 DNA reads as TGTGCCAGCAGTTTAATTTCCGACAGTCTCTCCTACAATGAGCAGTTCTTC.

This chain uses TRBV30 with TRBJ2-2; D is perhaps TRBD2 (6 bases). Trimming shortened V by 3 bases and J by 6 bases, and 23 bases separated the two germline ends. The CDR3 is made up of 17 amino acids. The germline V gene encodes CDR1 GTSNPN and CDR2 SVGIG (reference sequence). The CDR3 coding sequence is TGTGCCTGGAGGGTAGGACCCCTGACTAGTTGGTCCGGGGAGCTGTTTTTT. This sequence encodes CAWRVGPLTSWSGELFF.

The chain employs TRBV7-3 and TRBJ2-1, with D possibly being TRBD2 (7 bases). The V gene's germline CDR1 is SGHTA and CDR2 FQGTGA. The CDR3 is made up of 15 amino acids. Deletions cut 2 bases from V and 5 bases from J, with 13 bases between. DNA of the CDR3: TGTGCCAGCAGCTTAGGGGGGGCACCGAACAATGAGCAGTTCTTC. Protein sequence: CASSLGGAPNNEQFF.

This clone has a single count. This chain connects TRBV6-5 to TRBJ1-1, with D hard to call. The CDR3 runs to 13 residues. V was shortened by 6 bases and J by 2 bases, with 10 bases between the two germline ends. Per the germline V gene, CDR1 is MNHEY and CDR2 is SVGAGI. Here the CDR3 DNA reads TGTGCCAGCAGCCATTTGTCCAACACTGAAGCTTTCTTT. It codes for CASSHLSNTEAFF.

V usage is TRBV21-1 and J usage is TRBJ2-3; the table's D gene call, TRBD2, was not cross checked with the DNA. TRBV21-1 is a recognized pseudogene. This CDR3 spans 19 amino acids. In DNA, the CDR3 is TGTGCCAGCAGCGGACTAGCGGGAGACCGAGCCCCCCGCGCAGATACGCAGTATTTT. Translation gives CASSGLAGDRAPRADTQYF.

This clone has a single count. This rearrangement joins TRBV27 to TRBJ2-1; 11 bases align to TRBD1. The CDR3 has 15 residues. Germline loops: CDR1 MNHEY, CDR2 SMNVEV (reference sequence). Unmatched junction bases numbered 8, after V lost 5 bases and J lost 8 bases. DNA for the CDR3: TGTGCCAGCAGTCCGGACAGGGGGCGCGGTTATGAGCAGTTCTTC. It yields the protein CASSPDRGRGYEQFF.

This clone has a handful of counts. This rearrangement joins TRBV7-8 to TRBJ2-7, with TRBD1 identical over 7 bases. The trim removed 5 bases at V and 2 bases at J, leaving 6 bases unmatched. Germline V gene lookup returns CDR1 SGHVS and CDR2 FQNEAQ. The CDR3 is made up of 14 amino acids. CDR3 nucleotide sequence: TGTGCCAGCAGCGCCCGACAGGGAACCTACGAGCAGTACTTC. As protein: CASSARQGTYEQYF.

The CDR3 coding sequence is TGTGCCAGCAGCGATATACTAGCGGGATACACCGGGGAGCTGTTTTTT. This sequence encodes CASSDILAGYTGELFF. The chain carries TRBV7-8 and TRBJ2-2, with 10 bases identical to TRBD2. The germline CDR1 and CDR2 sequences are SGHVS and FQNEAQ. This CDR3 has 16 amino acids. V gave up 5 bases and J gave up 3 bases; unmatched junction bases: 6.

The genes are TRBV5-1 and TRBJ2-7; a weak D match, TRBD2 (5 bases). V lost 1 base and J lost 7, with 9 bases in between. The CDR3 is 12 amino acids. Germline V lookup: CDR1 SGHRS, CDR2 YFSETQ. CDR3 DNA: TGCGCCAGCAGCTTGCCGCCGGGGGAGCAGTACTTC. It translates to CASSLPPGEQYF. Supplemented by reference TRBV5-1 and TRBJ2-7, the full variable domain reads KAGVTQTPRYLIKTRGQQVTLSCSPISGHRSVSWYQQTPGQGLQFLFEYFSETQRNKGNFPGRFSGRQFSNSRSEMNVSTLELGDSALYLCASSLPPGEQYFGPGTRLTVT.

The CDR3 here is CSVDTNGEKLFF. The DNA for the CDR3 is TGCAGCGTTGATACGAACGGGGAAAAACTGTTTTTT. The rearrangement uses TRBV29-1 and TRBJ1-4, with no clear D. V lost 3 bases and J lost 8, with 10 bases in between. CDR3 length: 12 amino acids. The V gene's germline CDR1 is SQVTM and CDR2 ANQGSEA.

V gene TRBV11-2 combines with J gene TRBJ2-1; D possibly corresponds to TRBD2 (6 bases). The CDR3 contains 16 residues. Germline V gene data show CDR1 as SGHAT and CDR2 as FQNNGV. Trimming shortened V by 0 bases and J by 5 bases, and 14 bases separated the two germline ends. The CDR3 coding sequence is TGTGCCAGCAGCTTAGAACTCGACGGGGGAGACAATGAGCAGTTCTTC. Translation: CASSLELDGGDNEQFF. The whole variable domain, remainder taken from reference TRBV11-2 and TRBJ2-1, is EAGVAQSPRYKIIEKRQSVAFWCNPISGHATLYWYQQILGQGPKLLIQFQNNGVVDDSQLPKDRFSAERLKGVDSTLKIQPAKLEDSAVYLCASSLELDGGDNEQFFGPGTRLTVL.

This chain links TRBV27 with TRBJ1-1; 7 bases fit TRBD1. The CDR3 has 17 residues. CDR1 is MNHEY and CDR2 is SMNVEV in the germline V gene (reference sequence). After removal of 6 bases from V and 7 bases from J, the junction contained 20 bases not matched to a gene. The CDR3: CASRPTTTGRRGIEAFF. For the CDR3, the DNA is TGTGCCAGCAGACCCACGACGACAGGGCGTCGAGGGATTGAAGCTTTCTTT.

The chain has TRBV5-1 and TRBJ2-5; perhaps TRBD1 as D (6 bases). Germline CDR1 and CDR2: SGHRS and YFSETQ. V was shortened by 4 bases and J by 4 bases, with 17 bases between the two germline ends. The CDR3 runs 15 residues. CDR3 DNA sequence: TGCGCCAGCAGCCTACAAGGGGGAGAAAGAGAGACCCAGTACTTC. The encoded protein is CASSLQGGERETQYF.

This sequence joins TRBV9 and TRBJ2-5; D remains ambiguous. Trimming removed 4 bases from V and 0 bases from J, with 16 bases in between. CDR3 length: 16 amino acids. CDR1 and CDR2 from the germline V gene are SGDLS and YYNGEE. The CDR3 here is CASSPLADIYQETQYF. CDR3 DNA sequence: TGTGCCAGCAGCCCCCTGGCGGATATCTACCAAGAGACCCAGTACTTC.

V usage is TRBV5-4 and J usage is TRBJ2-7, with D tentatively TRBD2 (6 bases). Germline V lookup: CDR1 SGHNT, CDR2 YYREEE (reference sequence). This CDR3 is 13 amino acids long. Between the trimmed V and J ends, which lost 0 bases and 6 bases, there was a span of 10 bases. CDR3 nucleotides: TGTGCCAGCAGCTTGGATCGGGAGCTCGAGCAGTACTTC. Protein: CASSLDRELEQYF.

J is TRBJ1-3 and V is TRBV6-6; 8 positions agree with TRBD1. Germline trimming cut 2 bases from V and 0 bases from J; bases unmatched to any gene: 3. The CDR3 length is 16 residues. Germline V gene sequence: CDR1 MNHNY, CDR2 SVGAGI (reference sequence). The CDR3 here is CASSYRDRYSGNTIYF. The CDR3 region has the DNA TGTGCCAGCAGTTACCGGGACAGGTACTCTGGAAACACCATATATTTT.

The chain couples TRBV19 to TRBJ2-7; 10 nucleotides line up with TRBD2. Germline CDR1 reads LNHDA; CDR2 reads SQIVND (reference sequence). CDR3 size: 18 residues. The J segment lost 3 bases and the V segment lost 4 bases, leaving 15 bases of the junction unmatched. CDR3 nucleotides: TGTGCCAGTAGTAAGAGAAACGTCGGGACTAGCGACTTCTACGAGCAGTACTTC. It translates to CASSKRNVGTSDFYEQYF.

This chain connects TRBV23-1 to TRBJ2-7; 11 bases fit TRBD1. TRBV23-1 is reported as an ORF; its role is uncertain. V gave up 0 bases and J gave up 2 bases; unmatched junction bases: 0. This CDR3 contains 15 residues. For the CDR3, the DNA is TGCGCCAGCAGTCAATCGGGACAGGGGGCCTACGAGCAGTACTTC. Its protein is CASSQSGQGAYEQYF.

The rearrangement joins TRBV5-8 to TRBJ2-3, with TRBD1 as a possible D gene (6 bases). V was trimmed by 2 bases and J by 0 bases, leaving 13 bases between them. The CDR3 loop spans 16 amino acids. Germline CDR1 reads SGHTS; CDR2 reads YDEGEE. The CDR3 region has the DNA TGTGCCAGCAGCTTAGGGGACACCGGAAGCACAGATACGCAGTATTTT. It yields the protein CASSLGDTGSTDTQYF.

This chain uses TRBV7-9 with TRBJ2-7; 13 nucleotides line up with TRBD2. Looked up from germline, CDR1 is SEHNR and CDR2 is FQNEAQ (reference sequence). Trimming removed 5 bases from V and 6 bases from J; junction bases left unmatched: 16. This CDR3 has 18 residues. This CDR3 reads CASSTGLAGDLGVGEQYF. DNA for the CDR3: TGTGCCAGCAGCACAGGACTAGCGGGAGACCTGGGGGTCGGCGAGCAGTACTTC.

This clone was observed once. The chain carries TRBV6-6 and TRBJ1-6; D uncertain. Germline V gene data show CDR1 as MNHNY and CDR2 as SVGAGI (reference sequence). The CDR3 length is 13 residues. Between the trimmed V and J ends, which lost 2 bases and 7 bases, there was a span of 6 bases. The CDR3 loop reads CASSYIENSPLHF. The CDR3, as DNA: TGTGCCAGCAGTTACATTGAGAATTCACCCCTCCACTTT.

The chain uses TRBV10-2 and TRBJ2-3; TRBD2 aligns across 10 bases. This CDR3 comprises 17 residues. V shed 1 base and J 0 bases; nucleotides not matched to a gene: 4. The germline gives CDR1 WSHSY, CDR2 SAAADI. This CDR3 reads CASSEFRTSGSTDTQYF. Here the CDR3 DNA reads TGCGCCAGCAGTGAGTTCAGGACTAGCGGTAGCACAGATACGCAGTATTTT.

J is TRBJ1-2 and V is TRBV9, with D hard to call. This CDR3 is built from 14 residues. The V gene lost 3 bases and the J gene lost 4 bases, with 13 bases spanning the gap. Germline CDR1 reads SGDLS; CDR2 reads YYNGEE. As DNA, the CDR3 is TGTGCCAGCAGCGCCTCCCCGGGAATCTATGGCTACACCTTC. Its protein is CASSASPGIYGYTF.

This chain joins TRBV25-1 and TRBJ2-5; 8 bases align to TRBD1. Trimming took 6 bases from V and 5 from J; bases not matched to a gene: 5. The CDR3 has 13 residues. The germline V gene has CDR1 MGHDK and CDR2 SYGVNS. The CDR3 DNA reads TGTGCCAGCAGGTCAGGGGGCAGGGAGACCCAGTACTTC. It yields the protein CASRSGGRETQYF.